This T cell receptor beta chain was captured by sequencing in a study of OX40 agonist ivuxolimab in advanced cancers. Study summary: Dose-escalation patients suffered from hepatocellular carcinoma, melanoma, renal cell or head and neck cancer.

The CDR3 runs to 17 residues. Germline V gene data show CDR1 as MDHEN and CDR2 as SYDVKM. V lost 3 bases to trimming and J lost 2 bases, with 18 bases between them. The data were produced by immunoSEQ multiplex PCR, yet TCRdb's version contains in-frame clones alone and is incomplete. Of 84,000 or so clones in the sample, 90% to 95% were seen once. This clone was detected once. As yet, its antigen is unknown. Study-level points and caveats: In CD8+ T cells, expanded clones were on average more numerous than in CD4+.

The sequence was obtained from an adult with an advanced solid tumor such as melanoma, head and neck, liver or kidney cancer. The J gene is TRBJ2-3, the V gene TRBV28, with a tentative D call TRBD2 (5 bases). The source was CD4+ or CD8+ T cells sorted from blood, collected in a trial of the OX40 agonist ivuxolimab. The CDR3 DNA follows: TGTGCCAGCAGTTTTTTCGGGCTAGCCGAAAACACAGATACGCAGTATTTT. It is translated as CASSFFGLAENTDTQYF.